The next 21 T cell receptor beta chains were all read from a single sample in a study of shared clonotypes between healthy human individuals. The repertoire was sequenced with immunoSEQ multiplex PCR; TCRdb's copy has only in-frame clones and lacks some. The profile covers some 300,000 clones, with 73% appearing a single time and under 11% taken by the ten largest. The sample consisted of memory CD4+ T cells sorted from blood. Subset indicated: CD45RA-negative fraction. Receptors originate from a man aged 25-45 years in good health.

The chain employs TRBV28 and TRBJ1-2, with D possibly TRBD1 on 6 matching bases. The germline V gene encodes CDR1 MDHEN and CDR2 SYDVKM. V was shortened by 5 bases and J by 5 bases, with 12 bases between the two germline ends. The CDR3 is 13 amino acids. This chain's CDR3 is CASSLADRYGYTF. CDR3 coding DNA: TGTGCCAGCAGTCTCGCGGACAGATATGGCTACACCTTC.

In this sample, this clone turned up a few times. Different DNA sequences within this sample yield the same CDR3. This chain joins TRBV7-9 and TRBJ1-3; D not resolved. The CDR3 is made up of 15 amino acids. V lost 1 base, J lost 3 bases, and 10 bases lay in between. CDR1 and CDR2 from the germline V gene are SEHNR and FQNEAQ (reference sequence). The CDR3 loop is CASSLVSGFGNTIYF. CDR3 coding DNA: TGTGCCAGCAGCTTAGTTTCCGGGTTTGGAAACACCATATATTTT.

The chain carries TRBV5-6 and TRBJ2-5, with D unclear. The J call is doubtful: the DNA matches TRBJ2-7 better. The germline gives CDR1 SGHDT, CDR2 YYEEEE. The CDR3 consists of 13 residues. CDR3 region: CASSLDPTYEQYF. The DNA of the CDR3 is TGTGCCAGCAGCTTGGATCCAACTTACGAGCAGTACTTC.

CDR3 sequence: CASSIYRPGTGAHTEAFF. In DNA, the CDR3 is TGTGCCAGCAGCATATACCGTCCCGGGACAGGGGCCCACACTGAAGCTTTCTTT. The V gene is TRBV5-6, the J gene TRBJ1-1; 10 nucleotides align to TRBD1. This CDR3 spans 18 amino acids. The V gene's germline CDR1 is SGHDT and CDR2 YYEEEE. Germline trimming cut 4 bases from V and 3 bases from J; bases unmatched to any gene: 15.

This clone was counted many times. The V and J genes are TRBV19 and TRBJ1-5, with D uncertain. Germline CDR1 LNHDA, CDR2 SQIVND (reference sequence). Trimming pared 1 base from V and 4 bases from J, leaving 14 bases between. The CDR3 is 16 residues long. The CDR3 sequence is CASSIGHDVRNQPQHF. CDR3 sequence (DNA): TGTGCCAGTAGTATAGGCCACGACGTTAGGAATCAGCCCCAGCATTTT.

The gene calls are TRBV27 and TRBJ2-7; a possible D gene is TRBD1 (5 bases). Germline V gives CDR1 MNHEY, CDR2 SMNVEV (reference sequence). Trimming removed 3 bases at V and 6 bases at J, with 15 bases between. The CDR3 consists of 14 residues. Here the CDR3 DNA reads TGTGCCAGCAGTTTCGGTCAGGCCCAGGGCGAGCAGTACTTC. This sequence encodes CASSFGQAQGEQYF.

The CDR3: CASSPQGGAGVETQYF. The CDR3 nucleotides read TGTGCCAGCAGCCCCCAGGGGGGAGCGGGAGTTGAGACCCAGTACTTC. This rearrangement joins TRBV9 to TRBJ2-5; the D gene is possibly TRBD2 (8 bases). Per the germline V gene, CDR1 is SGDLS and CDR2 is YYNGEE. V gave up 4 bases and J gave up 5 bases, with 21 bases separating them. There are 16 residues in the CDR3.

V and J are TRBV28 and TRBJ1-4; D call uncertain. V dropped 4 bases and J dropped 2 bases, with 14 bases sitting between them. The CDR3 consists of 16 residues. CDR1 MDHEN and CDR2 SYDVKM come from the germline V gene. The CDR3 loop is CASSYAFSGTNEKLFF. In DNA, the CDR3 is TGTGCCAGCAGTTACGCCTTTAGTGGGACTAATGAAAAACTGTTTTTT.

The chain carries TRBV18 and TRBJ2-2; D gene unclear. V was cut by 7 bases and J by 1 base, with 7 bases left in between. The CDR3 covers 13 residues. Looked up from germline, CDR1 is KGHSH and CDR2 is LQKENI. The CDR3 sequence is CASLSKNTGELFF. In nucleotides, the CDR3 is TGTGCCAGCTTGTCGAAGAACACCGGGGAGCTGTTTTTT.

This chain links TRBV25-1 with TRBJ2-3; D not certain. The CDR3 runs 14 residues. V lost 4 bases and J lost 5, with 13 bases in between. Germline V lookup: CDR1 MGHDK, CDR2 SYGVNS. CDR3 nucleotide sequence: TGTGCCAGCAGTGCTTCAGATCTGCAAGATACGCAGTATTTT. Protein: CASSASDLQDTQYF.

This clone has more than one count but fewer than ten. This sample includes further DNA sequences coding for the same CDR3. V and J are TRBV19 and TRBJ2-7, with D possibly matching TRBD2 (5 bases). Trimming left V 6 bases short and J 1 base short, with 13 bases between. From germline, CDR1 is LNHDA and CDR2 SQIVND (reference sequence). The CDR3 has 14 residues. The CDR3 loop reads CASRRDISSYEQYF. CDR3 DNA: TGTGCCAGTAGGAGGGATATTTCATCCTACGAGCAGTACTTC.

J is TRBJ2-7 and V is TRBV6-1, with D tentatively TRBD2 (6 bases). This CDR3 is 12 amino acids long. Per the germline V gene, CDR1 is MNHNS and CDR2 is SASEGT. V lost 9 bases and J lost 2, with 11 bases in between. The CDR3 protein is CASWGLPYEQYF. The CDR3 DNA reads as TGTGCCAGTTGGGGACTCCCCTACGAGCAGTACTTC.

DNA of the CDR3: TGCAGCGTTGCCCCGGACAGGGCACGCACCGGGGAGCTGTTTTTT. Its protein is CSVAPDRARTGELFF. V is TRBV29-1 and J is TRBJ2-2; 8 nucleotides line up with TRBD1. Trimming at V came to 4 bases and at J to 4 bases, leaving 8 bases not matched to a gene. The V gene's germline CDR1 is SQVTM and CDR2 ANQGSEA. The CDR3 runs 15 residues.

The gene calls are TRBV11-2 and TRBJ2-5; TRBD2 matches at 10 bases. Unmatched junction bases numbered 6, after V lost 1 base and J lost 4 bases. The CDR3 runs 16 residues. Germline loops: CDR1 SGHAT, CDR2 FQNNGV. CDR3 region: CASSLGSSGSRETQYF. The CDR3 DNA reads TGTGCCAGCAGCTTAGGTTCTAGCGGGAGTCGAGAGACCCAGTACTTC.

The chain carries TRBV29-1 and TRBJ1-1; D unclear. V lost 3 bases and J 2 bases, leaving 25 bases between the germline ends. The CDR3 extends over 18 amino acids. CDR1 and CDR2 from the germline V gene are SQVTM and ANQGSEA. CDR3 sequence (DNA): TGCAGCGTTGATACGCCGGGGAAGAGGAGAATTAGTAACACTGAAGCTTTCTTT. Translating gives CSVDTPGKRRISNTEAFF.

The J gene is TRBJ1-1, the V gene TRBV15; 8 positions match TRBD1. Looked up from germline, CDR1 is LNHNV and CDR2 is YYDKDF (reference sequence). The CDR3 is 14 amino acids. The ends lost 3 bases at V and 7 bases at J; junction bases unmatched: 7. The CDR3 spells CATSSGTGRSEAFF. DNA for the CDR3: TGTGCCACCAGCAGCGGGACAGGCCGGAGTGAAGCTTTCTTT.

This sequence joins TRBV20-1 and TRBJ2-7; D gene ambiguous. With 2 bases removed from V and 7 bases from J, the gap between germline ends came to 9 bases. CDR1 DFQATT and CDR2 SNEGSKA come from the germline V gene (reference sequence). The CDR3 has 11 residues. Here the CDR3 DNA reads TGCAGTGCTAGATCACTCAAGGAGCAGTACTTC. Translation: CSARSLKEQYF.

The V and J genes are TRBV7-9 and TRBJ1-1; unclear D gene. The germline V gene has CDR1 SEHNR and CDR2 FQNEAQ (reference sequence). CDR3 length: 14 residues. Between the trimmed V and J ends, which lost 5 bases and 4 bases, there was a span of 14 bases. CDR3 protein: CASSTRRSGTEAFF. Here the CDR3 DNA reads TGTGCCAGCAGCACCAGACGGAGTGGCACTGAAGCTTTCTTT.

This chain links TRBV28 with TRBJ2-1; no clear D gene. Germline V gives CDR1 MDHEN, CDR2 SYDVKM. The CDR3 consists of 15 residues. V was shortened by 2 bases and J by 4 bases, with 12 bases between the two germline ends. This chain's CDR3 is CASSLVGVSYNEQFF. DNA for the CDR3: TGTGCCAGCAGTTTAGTTGGGGTATCATACAATGAGCAGTTCTTC.

This chain connects TRBV11-3 to TRBJ2-1, with D perhaps given as TRBD1 or TRBD2 (5 bases each). Germline V CDR1 and CDR2: SGHNT, YENEEA. CDR3 length: 14 amino acids. V was pared by 1 base and J by 8 bases, with 12 bases between. This CDR3 reads CASSLGDHAHEQFF. The CDR3 coding sequence is TGTGCCAGCAGCTTAGGGGACCACGCCCATGAGCAGTTCTTC.

V is TRBV5-1 and J is TRBJ2-6, with a weak D call TRBD1 (5 bases). V lost 0 bases, J lost 0 bases, and 7 bases lay in between. The CDR3 is made up of 16 amino acids. The germline V gene has CDR1 SGHRS and CDR2 YFSETQ. CDR3 sequence: CASSLGQGSGANVLTF. The CDR3 region has the DNA TGCGCCAGCAGCTTGGGGCAGGGCTCTGGGGCCAACGTCCTGACTTTC.